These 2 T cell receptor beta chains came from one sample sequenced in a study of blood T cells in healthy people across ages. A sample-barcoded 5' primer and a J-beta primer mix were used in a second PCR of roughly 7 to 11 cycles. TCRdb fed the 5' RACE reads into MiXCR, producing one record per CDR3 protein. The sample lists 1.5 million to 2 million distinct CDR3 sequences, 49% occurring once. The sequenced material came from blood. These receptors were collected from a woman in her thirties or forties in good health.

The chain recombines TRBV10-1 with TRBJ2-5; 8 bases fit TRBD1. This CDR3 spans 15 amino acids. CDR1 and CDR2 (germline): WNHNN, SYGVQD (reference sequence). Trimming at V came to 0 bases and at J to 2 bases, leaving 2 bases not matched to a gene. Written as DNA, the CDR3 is TGCGCCAGCAGTGAGTCAGGACAGGGTCAAGAGACCCAGTACTTC. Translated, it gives CASSESGQGQETQYF.

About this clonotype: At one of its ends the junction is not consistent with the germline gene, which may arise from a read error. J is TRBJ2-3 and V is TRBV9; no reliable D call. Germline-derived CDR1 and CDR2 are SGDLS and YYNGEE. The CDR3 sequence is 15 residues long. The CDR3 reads CASSVRGVITDTRYF. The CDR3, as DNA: TGTGCCAGCAGCGTACGTGGGGTGATCACAGATACGCGGTATTTT. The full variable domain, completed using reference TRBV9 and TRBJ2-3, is DSGVTQTPKHLITATGQRVTLRCSPRSGDLSVYWYQQSLDQGLQFLIQYYNGEERAKGNILERFSAQQFPDLHSELNLSSLELGDSALYFCASSVRGVITDTRYFGPGTRLTVL.